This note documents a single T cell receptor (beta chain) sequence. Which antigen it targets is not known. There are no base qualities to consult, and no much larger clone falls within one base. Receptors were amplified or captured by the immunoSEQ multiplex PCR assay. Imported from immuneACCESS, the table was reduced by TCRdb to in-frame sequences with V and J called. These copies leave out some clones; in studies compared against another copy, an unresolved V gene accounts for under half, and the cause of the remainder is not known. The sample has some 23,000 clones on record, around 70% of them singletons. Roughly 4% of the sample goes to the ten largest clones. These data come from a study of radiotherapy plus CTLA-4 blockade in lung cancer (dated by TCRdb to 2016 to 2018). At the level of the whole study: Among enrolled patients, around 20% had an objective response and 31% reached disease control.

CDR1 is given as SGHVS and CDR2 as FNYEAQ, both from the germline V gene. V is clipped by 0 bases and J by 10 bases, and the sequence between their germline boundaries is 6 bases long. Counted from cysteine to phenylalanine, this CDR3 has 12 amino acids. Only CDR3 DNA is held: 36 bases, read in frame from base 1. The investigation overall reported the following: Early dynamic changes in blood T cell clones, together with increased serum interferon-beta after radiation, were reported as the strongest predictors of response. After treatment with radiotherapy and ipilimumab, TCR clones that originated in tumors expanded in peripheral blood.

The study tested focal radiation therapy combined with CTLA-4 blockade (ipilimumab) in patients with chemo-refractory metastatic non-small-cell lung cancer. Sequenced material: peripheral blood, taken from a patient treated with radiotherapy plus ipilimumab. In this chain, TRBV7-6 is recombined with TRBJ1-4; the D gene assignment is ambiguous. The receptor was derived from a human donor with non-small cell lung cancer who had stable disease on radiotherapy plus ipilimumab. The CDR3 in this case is CASSLARGKLFF. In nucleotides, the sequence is TGTGCCAGCAGCTTAGCCCGGGGAAAACTGTTTTTT.